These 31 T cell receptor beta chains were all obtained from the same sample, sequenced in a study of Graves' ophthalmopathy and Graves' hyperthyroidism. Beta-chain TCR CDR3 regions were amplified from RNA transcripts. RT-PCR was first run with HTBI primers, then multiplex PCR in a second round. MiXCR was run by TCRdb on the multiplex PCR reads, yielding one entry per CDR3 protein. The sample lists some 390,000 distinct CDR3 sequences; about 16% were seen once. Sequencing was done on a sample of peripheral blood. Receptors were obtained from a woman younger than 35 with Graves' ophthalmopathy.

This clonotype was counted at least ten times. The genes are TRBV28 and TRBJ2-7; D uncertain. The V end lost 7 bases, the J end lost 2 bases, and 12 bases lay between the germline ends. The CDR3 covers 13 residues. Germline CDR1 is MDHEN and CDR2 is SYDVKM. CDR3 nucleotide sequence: TGTGCCAGCACTAATCCCCTCACCTACGAGCAGTACTTC. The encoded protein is CASTNPLTYEQYF.

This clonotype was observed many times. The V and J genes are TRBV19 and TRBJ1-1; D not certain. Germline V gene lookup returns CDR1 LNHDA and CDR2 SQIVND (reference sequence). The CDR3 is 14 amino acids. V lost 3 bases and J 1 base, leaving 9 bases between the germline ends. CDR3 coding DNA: TGTGCCAGTAGTATTAGAGGCACGAACACTGAAGCTTTCTTT. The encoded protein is CASSIRGTNTEAFF.

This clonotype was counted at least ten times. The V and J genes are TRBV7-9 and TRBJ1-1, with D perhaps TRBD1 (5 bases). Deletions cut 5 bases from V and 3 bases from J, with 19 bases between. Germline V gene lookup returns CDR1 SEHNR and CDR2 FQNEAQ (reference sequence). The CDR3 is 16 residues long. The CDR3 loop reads CASSPPGFRVDTEAFF. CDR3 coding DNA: TGTGCCAGCAGCCCTCCCGGGTTCAGGGTTGACACTGAAGCTTTCTTT. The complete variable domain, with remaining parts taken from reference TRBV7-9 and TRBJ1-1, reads DTGVSQNPRHKITKRGQNVTFRCDPISEHNRLYWYRQTLGQGPEFLTYFQNEAQLEKSRLLSDRFSAERPKGSFSTLEIQRTEQGDSAMYLCASSPPGFRVDTEAFFGQGTRLTVV.

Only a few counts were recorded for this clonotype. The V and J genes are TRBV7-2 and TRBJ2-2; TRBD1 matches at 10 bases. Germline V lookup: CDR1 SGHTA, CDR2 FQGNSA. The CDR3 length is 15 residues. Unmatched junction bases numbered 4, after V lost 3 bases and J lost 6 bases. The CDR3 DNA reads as TGTGCCAGCAGCTTCGACAGGGGGCGATCCGGGGAGCTGTTTTTT. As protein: CASSFDRGRSGELFF.

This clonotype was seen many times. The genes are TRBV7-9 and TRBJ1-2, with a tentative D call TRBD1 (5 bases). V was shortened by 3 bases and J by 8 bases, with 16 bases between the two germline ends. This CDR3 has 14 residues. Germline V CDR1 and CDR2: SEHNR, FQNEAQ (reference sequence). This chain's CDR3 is CASSLSPGSLGYTF. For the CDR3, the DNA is TGTGCCAGCAGCTTGAGTCCAGGGTCCCTGGGCTACACCTTC.

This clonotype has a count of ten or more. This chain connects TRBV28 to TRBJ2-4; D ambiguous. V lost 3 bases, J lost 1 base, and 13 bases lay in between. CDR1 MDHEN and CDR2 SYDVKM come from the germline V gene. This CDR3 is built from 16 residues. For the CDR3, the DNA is TGTGCCAGCAGTTTTTTTGTGGGCACGGCCAAAAACATTCAGTACTTC. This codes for CASSFFVGTAKNIQYF.

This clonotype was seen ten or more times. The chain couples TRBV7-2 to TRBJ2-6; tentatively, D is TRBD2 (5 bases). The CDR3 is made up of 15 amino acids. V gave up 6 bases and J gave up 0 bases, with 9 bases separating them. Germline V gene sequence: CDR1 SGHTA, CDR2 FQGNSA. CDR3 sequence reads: CASRPTSSGANVLTF. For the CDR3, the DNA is TGTGCCAGCAGGCCTACTAGCTCTGGGGCCAACGTCCTGACTTTC.

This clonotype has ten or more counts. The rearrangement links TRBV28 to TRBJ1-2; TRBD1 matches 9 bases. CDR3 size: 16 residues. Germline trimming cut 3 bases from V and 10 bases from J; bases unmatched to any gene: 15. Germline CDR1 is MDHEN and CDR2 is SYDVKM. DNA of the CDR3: TGTGCCAGCAGTTTGGGGACAGGGATAACTACCTGGCACTACACCTTC. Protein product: CASSLGTGITTWHYTF.

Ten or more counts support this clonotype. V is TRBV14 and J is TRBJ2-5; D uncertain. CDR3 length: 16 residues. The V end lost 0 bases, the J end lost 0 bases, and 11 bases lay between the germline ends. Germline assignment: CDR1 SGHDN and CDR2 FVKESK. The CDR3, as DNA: TGTGCCAGCAGCCAAGAGGTTAGGGCAGACCAAGAGACCCAGTACTTC. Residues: CASSQEVRADQETQYF.

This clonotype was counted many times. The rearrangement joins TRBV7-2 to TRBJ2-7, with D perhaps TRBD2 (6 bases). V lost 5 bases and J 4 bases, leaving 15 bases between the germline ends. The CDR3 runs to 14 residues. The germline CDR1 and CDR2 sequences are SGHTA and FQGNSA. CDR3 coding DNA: TGTGCCAGCAGCCTGCGGCTGGAGGGATACGAGCAGTACTTC. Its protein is CASSLRLEGYEQYF.

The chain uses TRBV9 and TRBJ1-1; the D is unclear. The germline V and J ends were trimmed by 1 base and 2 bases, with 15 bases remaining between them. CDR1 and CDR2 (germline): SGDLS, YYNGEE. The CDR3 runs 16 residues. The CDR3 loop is CASSVIVAASNTEAFF. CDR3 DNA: TGTGCCAGCAGCGTAATAGTAGCTGCGTCAAACACTGAAGCTTTCTTT.

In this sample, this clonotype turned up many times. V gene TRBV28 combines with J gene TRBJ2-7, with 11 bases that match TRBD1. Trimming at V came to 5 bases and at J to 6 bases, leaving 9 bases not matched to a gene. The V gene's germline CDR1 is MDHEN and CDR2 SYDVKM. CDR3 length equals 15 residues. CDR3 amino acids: CASSPGRDRGAEQYF. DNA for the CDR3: TGTGCCAGCAGTCCAGGACGGGACAGGGGGGCCGAGCAGTACTTC.

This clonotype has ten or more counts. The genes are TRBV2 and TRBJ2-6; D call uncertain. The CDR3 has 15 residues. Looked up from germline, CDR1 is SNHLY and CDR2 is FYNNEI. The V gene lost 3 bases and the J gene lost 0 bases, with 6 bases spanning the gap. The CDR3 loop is CASSERSSGANVLTF. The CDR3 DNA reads TGTGCCAGCAGTGAGAGGAGCTCTGGGGCCAACGTCCTGACTTTC. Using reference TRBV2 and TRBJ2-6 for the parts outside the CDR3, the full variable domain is EPEVTQTPSHQVTQMGQEVILRCVPISNHLYFYWYRQILGQKVEFLVSFYNNEISEKSEIFDDQFSVERPDGSNFTLKIRSTKLEDSAMYFCASSERSSGANVLTFGAGSRLTVL.

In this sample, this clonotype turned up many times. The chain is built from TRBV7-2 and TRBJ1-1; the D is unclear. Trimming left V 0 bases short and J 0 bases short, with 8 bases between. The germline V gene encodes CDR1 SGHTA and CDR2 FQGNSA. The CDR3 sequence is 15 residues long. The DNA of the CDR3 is TGTGCCAGCAGCTTAGCCCCGGCATTGAACACTGAAGCTTTCTTT. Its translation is CASSLAPALNTEAFF.

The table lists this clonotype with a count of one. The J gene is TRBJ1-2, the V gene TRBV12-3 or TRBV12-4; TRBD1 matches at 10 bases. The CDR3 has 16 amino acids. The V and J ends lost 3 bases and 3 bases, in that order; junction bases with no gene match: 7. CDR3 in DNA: TGTGCCAGCAGTTTTGACAGGGGGCCACTTGACTATGGCTACACCTTC. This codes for CASSFDRGPLDYGYTF.

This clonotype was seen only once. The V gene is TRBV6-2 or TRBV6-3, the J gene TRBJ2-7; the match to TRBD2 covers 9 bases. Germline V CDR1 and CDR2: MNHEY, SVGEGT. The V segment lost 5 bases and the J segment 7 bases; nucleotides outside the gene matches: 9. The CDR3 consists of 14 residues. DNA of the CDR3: TGTGCCAGCAGTCGTCTAGCGGGATCTGAAGAGCAGTACTTC. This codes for CASSRLAGSEEQYF.

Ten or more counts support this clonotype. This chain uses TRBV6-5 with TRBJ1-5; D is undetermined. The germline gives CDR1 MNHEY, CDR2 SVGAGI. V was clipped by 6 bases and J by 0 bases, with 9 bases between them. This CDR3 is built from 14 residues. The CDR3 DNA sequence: TGTGCCAGCAGCCGGAATCTTAGCAATCAGCCCCAGCATTTT. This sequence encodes CASSRNLSNQPQHF.

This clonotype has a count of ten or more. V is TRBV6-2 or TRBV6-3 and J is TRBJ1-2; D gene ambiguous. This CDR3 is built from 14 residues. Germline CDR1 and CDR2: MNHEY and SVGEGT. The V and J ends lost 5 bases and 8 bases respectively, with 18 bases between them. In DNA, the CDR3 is TGTGCCAGCAGTCTCCCCGGGATCCACGCCGGCTACACCTTC. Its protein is CASSLPGIHAGYTF.

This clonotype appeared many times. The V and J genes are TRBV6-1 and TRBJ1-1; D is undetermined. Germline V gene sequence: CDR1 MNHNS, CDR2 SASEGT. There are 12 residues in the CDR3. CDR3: CGGGLPGTEAFF. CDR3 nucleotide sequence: TGTGGGGGAGGACTCCCGGGCACTGAAGCTTTCTTT.

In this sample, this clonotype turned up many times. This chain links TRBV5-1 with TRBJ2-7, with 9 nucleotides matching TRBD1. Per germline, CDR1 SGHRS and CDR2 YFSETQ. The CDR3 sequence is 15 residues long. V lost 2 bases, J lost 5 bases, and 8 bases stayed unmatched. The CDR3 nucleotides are TGCGCCAGCAGCTTCCAGGTCACAGGGGGCGACGAGCAGTACTTC. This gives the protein CASSFQVTGGDEQYF.

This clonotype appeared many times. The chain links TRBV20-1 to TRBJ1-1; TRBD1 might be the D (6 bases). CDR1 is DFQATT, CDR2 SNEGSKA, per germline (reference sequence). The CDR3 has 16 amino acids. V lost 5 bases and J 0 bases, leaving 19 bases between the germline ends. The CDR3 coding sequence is TGCAGTGCTTCCGCGAAGACAGGTTCCATGAACACTGAAGCTTTCTTT. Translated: CSASAKTGSMNTEAFF.

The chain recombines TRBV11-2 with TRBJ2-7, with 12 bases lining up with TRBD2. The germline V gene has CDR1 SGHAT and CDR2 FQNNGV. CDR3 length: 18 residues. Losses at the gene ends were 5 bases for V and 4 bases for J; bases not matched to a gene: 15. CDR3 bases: TGTGCCAGCAGCACGGGGACTAGCGGGCGAACCGGGGGATACGAGCAGTACTTC. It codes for CASSTGTSGRTGGYEQYF.

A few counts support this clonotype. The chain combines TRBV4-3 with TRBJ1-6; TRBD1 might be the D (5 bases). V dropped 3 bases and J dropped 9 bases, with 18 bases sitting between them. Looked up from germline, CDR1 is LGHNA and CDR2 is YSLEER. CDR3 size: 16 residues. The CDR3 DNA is TGCGCCAGCAGCCAGGTGGTGGGAACGGGGCTTTCACCCCTCCACTTT. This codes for CASSQVVGTGLSPLHF.

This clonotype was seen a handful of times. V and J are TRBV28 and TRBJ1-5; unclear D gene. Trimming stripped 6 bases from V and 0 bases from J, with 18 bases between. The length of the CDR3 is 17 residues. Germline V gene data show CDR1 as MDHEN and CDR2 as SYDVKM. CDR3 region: CASSSRGGRYSNQPQHF. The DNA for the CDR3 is TGTGCCAGCAGCTCCCGGGGAGGGAGATATAGCAATCAGCCCCAGCATTTT.

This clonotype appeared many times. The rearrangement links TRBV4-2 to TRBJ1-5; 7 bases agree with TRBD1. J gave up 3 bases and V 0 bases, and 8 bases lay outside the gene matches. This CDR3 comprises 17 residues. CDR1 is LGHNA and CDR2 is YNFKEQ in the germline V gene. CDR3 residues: CASSQDAGGGLNQPQHF. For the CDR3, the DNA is TGTGCCAGCAGCCAAGATGCCGGAGGGGGCCTCAATCAGCCCCAGCATTTT.

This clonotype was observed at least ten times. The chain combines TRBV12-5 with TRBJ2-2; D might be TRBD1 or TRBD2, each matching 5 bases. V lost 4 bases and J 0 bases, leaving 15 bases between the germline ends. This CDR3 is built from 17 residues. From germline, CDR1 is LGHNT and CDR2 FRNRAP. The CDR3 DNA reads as TGTGCTAGTGGTTCGACCCCCCCGGGACCGAACACCGGGGAGCTGTTTTTT. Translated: CASGSTPPGPNTGELFF. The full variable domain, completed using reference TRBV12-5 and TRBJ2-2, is DARVTQTPRHKVTEMGQEVTMRCQPILGHNTVFWYRQTMMQGLELLAYFRNRAPLDDSGMPKDRFSAEMPDATLATLKIQPSEPRDSAVYFCASGSTPPGPNTGELFFGEGSRLTVL.

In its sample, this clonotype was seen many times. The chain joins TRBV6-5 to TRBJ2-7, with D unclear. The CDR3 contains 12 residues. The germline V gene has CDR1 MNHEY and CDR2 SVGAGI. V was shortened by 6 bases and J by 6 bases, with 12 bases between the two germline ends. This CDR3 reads CASSWGEGEQYF. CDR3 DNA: TGTGCCAGCAGCTGGGGTGAAGGCGAGCAGTACTTC.

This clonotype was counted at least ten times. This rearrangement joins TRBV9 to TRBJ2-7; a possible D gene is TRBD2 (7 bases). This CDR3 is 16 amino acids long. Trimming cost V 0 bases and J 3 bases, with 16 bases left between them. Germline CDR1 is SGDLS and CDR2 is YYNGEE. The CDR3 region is CASSVESRGTIYEQYF. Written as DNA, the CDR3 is TGTGCCAGCAGCGTAGAATCGAGGGGGACTATCTACGAGCAGTACTTC.

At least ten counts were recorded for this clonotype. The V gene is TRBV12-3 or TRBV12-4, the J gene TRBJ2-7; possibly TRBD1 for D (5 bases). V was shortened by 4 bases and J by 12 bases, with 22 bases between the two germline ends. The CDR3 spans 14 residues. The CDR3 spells CASSSKSDPGQGYF. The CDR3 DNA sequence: TGTGCCAGCAGTTCCAAGTCAGACCCAGGGCAGGGGTACTTC.

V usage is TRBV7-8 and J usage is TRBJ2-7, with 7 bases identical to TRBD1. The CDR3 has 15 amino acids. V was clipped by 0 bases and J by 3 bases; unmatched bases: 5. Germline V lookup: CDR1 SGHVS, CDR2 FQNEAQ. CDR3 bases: TGTGCCAGCAGCTTAGCAACAGGGGAGCTCTACGAGCAGTACTTC. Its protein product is CASSLATGELYEQYF.

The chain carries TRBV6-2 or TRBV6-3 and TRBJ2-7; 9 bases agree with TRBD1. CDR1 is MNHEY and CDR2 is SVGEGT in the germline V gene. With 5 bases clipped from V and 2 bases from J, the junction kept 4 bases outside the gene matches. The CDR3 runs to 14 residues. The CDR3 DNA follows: TGTGCCAGCAGTCGGGACAGGGTCACCTACGAGCAGTACTTC. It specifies CASSRDRVTYEQYF.